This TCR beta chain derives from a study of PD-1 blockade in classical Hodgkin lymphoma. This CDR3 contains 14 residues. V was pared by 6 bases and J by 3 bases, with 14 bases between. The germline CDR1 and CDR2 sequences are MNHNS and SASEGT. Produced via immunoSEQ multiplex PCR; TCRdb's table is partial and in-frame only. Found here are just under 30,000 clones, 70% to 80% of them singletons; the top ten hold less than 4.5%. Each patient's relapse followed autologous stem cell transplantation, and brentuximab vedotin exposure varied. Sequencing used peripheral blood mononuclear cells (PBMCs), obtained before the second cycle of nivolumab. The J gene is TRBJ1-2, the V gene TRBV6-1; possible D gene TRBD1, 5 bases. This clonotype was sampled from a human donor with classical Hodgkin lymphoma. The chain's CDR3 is CASRAGGIYYGYTF. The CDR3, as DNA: TGTGCCAGCAGGGCTGGGGGGATCTACTATGGCTACACCTTC.